The 6 T cell receptor beta chains presented below share a single source sample, sequenced in a study of shared T cell receptors in the human thymus. TCRdb's table, derived via immunoSEQ multiplex PCR, lists solely in-frame clones and lacks some. Here the sample spans about 660,000 clones, around 87% being singletons. These same records also appear under a second study, on human thymus T cells.

The sample consisted of thymocytes. The receptors stem from a boy under two years old with a congenital heart defect.

The V gene is TRBV10-3, the J gene TRBJ2-7, with D possibly TRBD2 on 5 matching bases. With 0 bases removed from V and 4 bases from J, the gap between germline ends came to 10 bases. Germline V gene sequence: CDR1 ENHRY, CDR2 SYGVKD. The CDR3 is 14 amino acids. CDR3 protein: CAISESDYTYEQYF. CDR3 nucleotides: TGTGCCATCAGTGAGTCCGACTATACATACGAGCAGTACTTC.

The chain carries TRBV5-6 and TRBJ2-3; a possible D gene is TRBD2 (6 bases). CDR3 length equals 14 residues. Germline CDR1 and CDR2: SGHDT and YYEEEE. Trimming pared 10 bases from V and 0 bases from J, leaving 15 bases between. The CDR3 DNA reads as TGTGCCGGAGGGCGGGCAACTAGCACAGATACGCAGTATTTT. This translates into CAGGRATSTDTQYF. Full variable domain (rest looked up from reference TRBV5-6 and TRBJ2-3): DAGVTQSPTHLIKTRGQQVTLRCSPKSGHDTVSWYQQALGQGPQFIFQYYEEEERQRGNFPDRFSGHQFPNYSSELNVNALLLGDSALYLCAGGRATSTDTQYFGPGTRLTVL.

This sequence joins TRBV14 and TRBJ1-6; possibly TRBD1 for D (5 bases). The CDR3 is made up of 18 amino acids. Germline V gives CDR1 SGHDN, CDR2 FVKESK. V lost 0 bases and J lost 7, with 19 bases in between. This CDR3 reads CASSQDRRQSQGNSPLHF. DNA of the CDR3: TGTGCCAGCAGCCAAGATCGAAGACAGTCTCAAGGGAATTCACCCCTCCACTTT. Complete variable domain (other parts from reference TRBV14 and TRBJ1-6): EAGVTQFPSHSVIEKGQTVTLRCDPISGHDNLYWYRRVMGKEIKFLLHFVKESKQDESGMPNNRFLAERTGGTYSTLKVQPAELEDSGVYFCASSQDRRQSQGNSPLHFGNGTRLTVT.

This chain connects TRBV28 to TRBJ1-2; TRBD1 matches 9 bases. Germline V lookup: CDR1 MDHEN, CDR2 SYDVKM. The V and J ends lost 6 bases and 0 bases, in that order; junction bases with no gene match: 2. This CDR3 has 14 residues. The CDR3 nucleotides read TGTGCCAGCAGGGGGACAGGGCCTAACTATGGCTACACCTTC. This gives the protein CASRGTGPNYGYTF.

This rearrangement joins TRBV7-6 to TRBJ2-3, with D unclear. The CDR3 length is 14 residues. The germline V gene encodes CDR1 SGHVS and CDR2 FNYEAQ. Trimming stripped 3 bases from V and 2 bases from J, with 9 bases between. CDR3 DNA sequence: TGTGCCAGCAGCTTTCTAGTTTCCACAGATACGCAGTATTTT. Translating it yields CASSFLVSTDTQYF.

The chain is built from TRBV5-6 and TRBJ2-7, with 12 bases lining up with TRBD1. Trimming removed 0 bases from V and 4 bases from J; junction bases left unmatched: 14. CDR3 length: 19 residues. Germline CDR1 SGHDT, CDR2 YYEEEE. This chain's CDR3 is CASSLEGQGAGADLYEQYF. DNA for the CDR3: TGTGCCAGCAGCTTGGAGGGACAGGGGGCCGGAGCGGACCTTTACGAGCAGTACTTC.